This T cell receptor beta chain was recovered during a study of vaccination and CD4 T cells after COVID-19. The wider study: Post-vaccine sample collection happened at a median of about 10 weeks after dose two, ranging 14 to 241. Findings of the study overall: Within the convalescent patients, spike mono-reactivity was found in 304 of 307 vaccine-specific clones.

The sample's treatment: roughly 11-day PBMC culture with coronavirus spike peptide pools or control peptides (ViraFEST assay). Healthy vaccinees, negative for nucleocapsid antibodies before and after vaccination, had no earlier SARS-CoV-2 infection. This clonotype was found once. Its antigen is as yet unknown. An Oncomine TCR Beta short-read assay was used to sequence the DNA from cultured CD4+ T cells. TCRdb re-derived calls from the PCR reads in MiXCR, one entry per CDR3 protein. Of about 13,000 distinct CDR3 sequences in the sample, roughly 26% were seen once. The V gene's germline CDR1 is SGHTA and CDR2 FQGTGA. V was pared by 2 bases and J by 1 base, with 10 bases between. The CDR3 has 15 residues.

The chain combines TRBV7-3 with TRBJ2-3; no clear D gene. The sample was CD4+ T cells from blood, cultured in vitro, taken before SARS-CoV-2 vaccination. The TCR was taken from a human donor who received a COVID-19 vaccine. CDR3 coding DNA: TGTGCCAGCAGCTTATATGCGGTGGGCACAGATACGCAGTATTTT. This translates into CASSLYAVGTDTQYF.